Below, 5 T cell receptor beta chains from the same sample are listed, as sequenced in a study of cytomegalovirus exposure and HLA in healthy donors. Profiling relied on immunoSEQ multiplex PCR, and the TCRdb table lists in-frame clones only, not all of them. The sample lists around 99,000 clones, roughly 90% seen once, with about 2% in the top ten. The specimen was PBMCs. These receptors all stem from a woman in her late teens or twenties in good health and CMV-seronegative.

The chain recombines TRBV27 with TRBJ1-4, with a weak D call TRBD1 (5 bases). V was pared by 0 bases and J by 5 bases, with 16 bases between. This CDR3 has 17 residues. Germline CDR1 and CDR2: MNHEY and SMNVEV (reference sequence). The CDR3 is CASSLSIATVPNEKLFF. DNA of the CDR3: TGTGCCAGCAGTTTATCGATTGCGACAGTCCCAAATGAAAAACTGTTTTTT. The full variable domain, its missing parts supplied by reference TRBV27 and TRBJ1-4, is EAQVTQNPRYLITVTGKKLTVTCSQNMNHEYMSWYRQDPGLGLRQIYYSMNVEVTDKGDVPEGYKVSRKEKRNFPLILESPSPNQTSLYFCASSLSIATVPNEKLFFGSGTQLSVL.

This sequence joins TRBV28 and TRBJ2-1; no reliable D call. Germline loops: CDR1 MDHEN, CDR2 SYDVKM. This CDR3 spans 13 amino acids. V shed 2 bases and J shed 4 bases, with 6 bases lying between them. CDR3 in amino acids: CASSLGIYNEQFF. CDR3 coding DNA: TGTGCCAGCAGTTTAGGCATATACAATGAGCAGTTCTTC.

This clone came up once. The chain carries TRBV19 and TRBJ2-7, with D possibly being TRBD2 (6 bases). Looked up from germline, CDR1 is LNHDA and CDR2 is SQIVND (reference sequence). The CDR3 is made up of 15 amino acids. V was pared by 3 bases and J by 7 bases, with 19 bases between. The CDR3 reads CASSIETGEAGEQYF. The CDR3 nucleotides are TGTGCCAGTAGTATCGAGACGGGAGAGGCGGGGGAGCAGTACTTC.

V and J are TRBV25-1 and TRBJ1-1; D unresolved. The germline V and J ends were trimmed by 3 bases and 6 bases, with 5 bases remaining between them. This CDR3 region has 11 residues. Per germline, CDR1 MGHDK and CDR2 SYGVNS. CDR3 nucleotide sequence: TGTGCCAGCAGTGAGAGTGCTGAAGCTTTCTTT. It encodes CASSESAEAFF.

The chain links TRBV19 to TRBJ1-5; D uncertain. Trimming removed 5 bases from V and 2 bases from J, with 16 bases in between. CDR1 and CDR2 (germline): LNHDA, SQIVND (reference sequence). The CDR3 sequence is 16 residues long. The CDR3 sequence: CASSAPVGVGNQPQHF. The CDR3 DNA is TGTGCCAGTAGTGCCCCAGTCGGGGTCGGCAATCAGCCCCAGCATTTT. The full variable domain, completed using reference TRBV19 and TRBJ1-5, is DGGITQSPKYLFRKEGQNVTLSCEQNLNHDAMYWYRQDPGQGLRLIYYSQIVNDFQKGDIAEGYSVSREKKESFPLTVTSAQKNPTAFYLCASSAPVGVGNQPQHFGDGTRLSIL.